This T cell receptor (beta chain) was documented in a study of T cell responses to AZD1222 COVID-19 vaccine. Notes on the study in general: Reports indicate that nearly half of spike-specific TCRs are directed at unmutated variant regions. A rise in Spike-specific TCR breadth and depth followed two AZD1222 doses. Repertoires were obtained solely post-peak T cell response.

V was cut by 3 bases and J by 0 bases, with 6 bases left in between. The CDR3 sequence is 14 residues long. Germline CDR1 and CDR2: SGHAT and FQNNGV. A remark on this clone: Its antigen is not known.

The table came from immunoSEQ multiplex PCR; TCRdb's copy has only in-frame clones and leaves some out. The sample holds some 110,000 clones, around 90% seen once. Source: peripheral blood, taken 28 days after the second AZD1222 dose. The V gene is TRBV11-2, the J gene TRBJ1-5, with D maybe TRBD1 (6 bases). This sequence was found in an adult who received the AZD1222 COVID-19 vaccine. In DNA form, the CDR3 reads TGTGCCAGCAGCTTCAGGGGTAGCAATCAGCCCCAGCATTTT. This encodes CASSFRGSNQPQHF.